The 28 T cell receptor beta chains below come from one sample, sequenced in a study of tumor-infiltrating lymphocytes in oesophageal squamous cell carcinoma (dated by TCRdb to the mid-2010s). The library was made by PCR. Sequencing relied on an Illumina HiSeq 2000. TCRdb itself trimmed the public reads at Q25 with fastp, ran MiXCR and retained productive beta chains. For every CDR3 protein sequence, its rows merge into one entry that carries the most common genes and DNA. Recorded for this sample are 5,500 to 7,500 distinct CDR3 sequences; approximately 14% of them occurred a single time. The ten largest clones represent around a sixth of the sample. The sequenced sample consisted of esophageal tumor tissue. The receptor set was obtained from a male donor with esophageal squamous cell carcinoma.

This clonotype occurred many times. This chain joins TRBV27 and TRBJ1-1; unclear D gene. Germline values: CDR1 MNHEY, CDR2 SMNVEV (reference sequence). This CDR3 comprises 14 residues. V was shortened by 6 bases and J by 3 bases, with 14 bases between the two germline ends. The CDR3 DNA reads TGTGCCAGCAGCGCCGGTGCCATACACACTGAAGCTTTCTTT. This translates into CASSAGAIHTEAFF.

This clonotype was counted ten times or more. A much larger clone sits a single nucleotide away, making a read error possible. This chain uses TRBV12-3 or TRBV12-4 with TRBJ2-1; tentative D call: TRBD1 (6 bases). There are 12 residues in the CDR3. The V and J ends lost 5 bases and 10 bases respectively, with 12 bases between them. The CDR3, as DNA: TGTGCCAGCAGTGCTACAGGGTACGAGCAGTTCTTC. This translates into CASSATGYEQFF.

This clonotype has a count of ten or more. CDR3 sequence reads: CASSLYQGANTGELFF. As DNA, the CDR3 is TGTGCCAGCAGCTTATATCAGGGTGCGAACACCGGGGAGCTGTTTTTT. The rearrangement links TRBV7-2 to TRBJ2-2; D is perhaps TRBD1 (5 bases). CDR3 length equals 16 residues. Germline values: CDR1 SGHTA, CDR2 FQGNSA. V was shortened by 2 bases and J by 0 bases, with 10 bases between the two germline ends.

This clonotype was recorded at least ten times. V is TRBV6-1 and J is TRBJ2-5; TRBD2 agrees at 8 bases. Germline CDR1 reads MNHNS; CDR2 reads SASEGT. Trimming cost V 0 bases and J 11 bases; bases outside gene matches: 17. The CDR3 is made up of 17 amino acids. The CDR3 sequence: CASSEAPGGAGWNEQYF. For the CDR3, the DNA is TGTGCCAGCAGTGAAGCCCCGGGGGGGGCCGGTTGGAATGAGCAGTACTTC.

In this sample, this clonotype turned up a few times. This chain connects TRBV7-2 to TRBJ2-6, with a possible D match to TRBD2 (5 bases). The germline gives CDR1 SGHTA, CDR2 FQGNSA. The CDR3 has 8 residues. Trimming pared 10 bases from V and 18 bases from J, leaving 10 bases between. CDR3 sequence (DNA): TGTGCCACGGGGATGGGGACTTTC. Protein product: CATGMGTF.

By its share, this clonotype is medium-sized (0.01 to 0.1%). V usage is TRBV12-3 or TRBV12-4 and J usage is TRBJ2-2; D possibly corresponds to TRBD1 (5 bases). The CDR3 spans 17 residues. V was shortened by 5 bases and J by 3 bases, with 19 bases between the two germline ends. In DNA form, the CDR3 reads TGTGCCAGCAGTCTCCTCTTGTCAGGGTCGTACACCGGGGAGCTGTTTTTT. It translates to CASSLLLSGSYTGELFF.

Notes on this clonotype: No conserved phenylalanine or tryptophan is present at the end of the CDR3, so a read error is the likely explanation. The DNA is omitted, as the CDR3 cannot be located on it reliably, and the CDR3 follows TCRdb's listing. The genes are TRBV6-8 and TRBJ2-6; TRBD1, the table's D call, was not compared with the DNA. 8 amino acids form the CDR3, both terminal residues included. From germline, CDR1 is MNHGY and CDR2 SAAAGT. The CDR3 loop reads CASVERGG.

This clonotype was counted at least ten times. The CDR3: CASRDPLPDTQYF. The DNA of the CDR3 is TGTGCCAGCCGGGACCCCCTCCCAGATACGCAGTATTTT. This chain uses TRBV6-1 with TRBJ2-3; TRBD1 or TRBD2 may be the D gene (5 bases each). V lost 8 bases and J 4 bases, leaving 13 bases between the germline ends. Germline loops: CDR1 MNHNS, CDR2 SASEGT. The CDR3 totals 13 residues.

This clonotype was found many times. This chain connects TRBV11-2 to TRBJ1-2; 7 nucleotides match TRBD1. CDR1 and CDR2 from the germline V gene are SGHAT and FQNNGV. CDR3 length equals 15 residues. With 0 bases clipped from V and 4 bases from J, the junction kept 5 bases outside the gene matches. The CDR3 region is CASSLDPGQSYGYTF. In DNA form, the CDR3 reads TGTGCCAGCAGCTTAGATCCGGGACAGAGCTATGGCTACACCTTC.

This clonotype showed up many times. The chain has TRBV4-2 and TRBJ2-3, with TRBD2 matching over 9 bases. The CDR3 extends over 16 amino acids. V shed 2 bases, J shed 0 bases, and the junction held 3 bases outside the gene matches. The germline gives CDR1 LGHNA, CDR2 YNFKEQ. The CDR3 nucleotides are TGTGCCAGCAGCCAATTTCTAGCGGGGAGCACAGATACGCAGTATTTT. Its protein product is CASSQFLAGSTDTQYF.

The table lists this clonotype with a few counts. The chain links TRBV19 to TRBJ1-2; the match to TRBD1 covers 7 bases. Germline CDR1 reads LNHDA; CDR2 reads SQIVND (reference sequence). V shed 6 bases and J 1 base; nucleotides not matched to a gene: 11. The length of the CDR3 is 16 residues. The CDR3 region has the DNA TGTGCCAGTAGCCATACCCCAAGGGGGCATAACTATGGCTACACCTTC. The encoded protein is CASSHTPRGHNYGYTF.

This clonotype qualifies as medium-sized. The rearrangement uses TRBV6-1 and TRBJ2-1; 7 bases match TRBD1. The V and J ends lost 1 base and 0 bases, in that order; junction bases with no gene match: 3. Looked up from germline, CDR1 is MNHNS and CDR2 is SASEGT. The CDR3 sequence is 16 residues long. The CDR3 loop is CASSEVAGGSYNEQFF. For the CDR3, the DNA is TGTGCCAGCAGTGAAGTAGCAGGGGGCTCCTACAATGAGCAGTTCTTC.

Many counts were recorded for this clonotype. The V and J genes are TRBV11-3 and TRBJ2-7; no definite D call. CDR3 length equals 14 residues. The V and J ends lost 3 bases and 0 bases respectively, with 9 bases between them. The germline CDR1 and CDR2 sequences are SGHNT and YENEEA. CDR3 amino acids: CASSLDLSSYEQYF. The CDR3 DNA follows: TGTGCCAGCAGCTTGGATCTCTCCTCCTACGAGCAGTACTTC. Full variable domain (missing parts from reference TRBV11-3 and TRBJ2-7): EAGVVQSPRYKIIEKKQPVAFWCNPISGHNTLYWYLQNLGQGPELLIRYENEEAVDDSQLPKDRFSAERLKGVDSTLKIQPAELGDSAVYLCASSLDLSSYEQYFGPGTRLTVT.

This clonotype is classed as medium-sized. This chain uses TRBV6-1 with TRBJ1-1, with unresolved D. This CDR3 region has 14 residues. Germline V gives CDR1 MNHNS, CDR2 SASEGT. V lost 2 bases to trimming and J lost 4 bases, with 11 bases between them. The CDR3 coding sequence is TGTGCCAGCAGTGAAATTTTGGAGAGCACTGAAGCTTTCTTT. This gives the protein CASSEILESTEAFF.

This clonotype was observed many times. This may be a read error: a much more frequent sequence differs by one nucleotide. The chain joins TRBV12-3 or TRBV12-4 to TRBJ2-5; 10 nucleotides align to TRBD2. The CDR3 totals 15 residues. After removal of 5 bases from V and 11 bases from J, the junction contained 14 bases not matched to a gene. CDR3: CASSRAGGSYNEQYF. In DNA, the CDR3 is TGTGCCAGCAGTCGAGCGGGGGGGTCGTACAATGAGCAGTACTTC.

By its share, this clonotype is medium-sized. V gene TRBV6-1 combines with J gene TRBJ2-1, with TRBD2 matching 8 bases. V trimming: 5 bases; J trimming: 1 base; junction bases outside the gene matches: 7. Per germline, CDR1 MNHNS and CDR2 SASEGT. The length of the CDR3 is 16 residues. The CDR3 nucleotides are TGTGCCAGCAGTTATGGTCTAGCGGGTTCCTACAATGAGCAGTTCTTC. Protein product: CASSYGLAGSYNEQFF.

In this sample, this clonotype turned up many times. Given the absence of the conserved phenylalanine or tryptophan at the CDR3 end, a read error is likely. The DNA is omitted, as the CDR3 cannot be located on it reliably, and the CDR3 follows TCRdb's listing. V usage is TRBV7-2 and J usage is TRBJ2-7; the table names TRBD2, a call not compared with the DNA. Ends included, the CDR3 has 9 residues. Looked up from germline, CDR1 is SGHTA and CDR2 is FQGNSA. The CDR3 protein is CASSLMIAG.

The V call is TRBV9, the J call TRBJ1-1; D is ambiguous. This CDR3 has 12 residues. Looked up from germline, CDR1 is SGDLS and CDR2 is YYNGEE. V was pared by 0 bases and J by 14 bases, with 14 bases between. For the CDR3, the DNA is TGTGCCAGCAGCGTAGCTCTCGGTTGGCTCTTCTTT. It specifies CASSVALGWLFF.

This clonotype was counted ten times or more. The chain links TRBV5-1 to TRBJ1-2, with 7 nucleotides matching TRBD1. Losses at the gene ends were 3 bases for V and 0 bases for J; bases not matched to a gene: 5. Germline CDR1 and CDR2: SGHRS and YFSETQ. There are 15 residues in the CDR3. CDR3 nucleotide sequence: TGCGCCAGCAGCTCGCGGACAGGAGCTAACTATGGCTACACCTTC. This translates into CASSSRTGANYGYTF.

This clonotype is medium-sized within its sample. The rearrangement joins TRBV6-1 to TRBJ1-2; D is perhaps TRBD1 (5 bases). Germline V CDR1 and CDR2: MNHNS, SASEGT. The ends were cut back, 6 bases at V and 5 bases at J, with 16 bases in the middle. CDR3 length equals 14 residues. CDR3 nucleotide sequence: TGTGCCAGCAGAGACCGGGACTTACCATATGGCTACACCTTC. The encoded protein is CASRDRDLPYGYTF.

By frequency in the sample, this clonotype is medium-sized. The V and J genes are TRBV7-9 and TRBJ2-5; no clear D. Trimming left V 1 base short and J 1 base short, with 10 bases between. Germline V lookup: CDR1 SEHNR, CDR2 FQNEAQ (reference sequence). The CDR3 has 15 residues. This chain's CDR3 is CASSLVLPLQETQYF. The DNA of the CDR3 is TGTGCCAGCAGCTTAGTCCTTCCGCTCCAAGAGACCCAGTACTTC.

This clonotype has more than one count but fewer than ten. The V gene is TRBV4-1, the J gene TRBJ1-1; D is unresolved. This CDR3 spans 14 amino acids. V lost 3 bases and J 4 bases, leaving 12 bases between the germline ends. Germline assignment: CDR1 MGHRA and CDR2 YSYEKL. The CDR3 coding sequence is TGCGCCAGCAGCCATTCCGGGGAAGTCACTGAAGCTTTCTTT. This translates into CASSHSGEVTEAFF.

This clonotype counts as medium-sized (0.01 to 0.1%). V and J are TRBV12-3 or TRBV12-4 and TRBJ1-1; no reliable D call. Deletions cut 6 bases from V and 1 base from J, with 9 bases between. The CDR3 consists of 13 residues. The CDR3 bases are TGTGCCAGCAGCAGACACCCGAACACTGAAGCTTTCTTT. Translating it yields CASSRHPNTEAFF.

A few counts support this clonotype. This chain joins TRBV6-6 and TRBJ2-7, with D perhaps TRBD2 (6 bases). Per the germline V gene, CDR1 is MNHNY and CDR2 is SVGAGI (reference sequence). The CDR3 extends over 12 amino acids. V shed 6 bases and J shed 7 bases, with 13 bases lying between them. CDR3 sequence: CASSLRGREQYF. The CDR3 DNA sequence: TGTGCCAGCAGCCTTCGGGGGAGGGAGCAGTACTTC.

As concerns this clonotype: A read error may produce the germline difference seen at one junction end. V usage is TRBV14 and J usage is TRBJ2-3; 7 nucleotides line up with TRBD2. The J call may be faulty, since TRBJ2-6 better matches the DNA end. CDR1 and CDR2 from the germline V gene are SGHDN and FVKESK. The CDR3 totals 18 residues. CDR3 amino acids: CASSLSGVMRSEANVLTF. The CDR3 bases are TGTGCCAGCAGCCTAAGCGGGGTTATGAGGTCTGAGGCCAACGTCCTGACTTTC.

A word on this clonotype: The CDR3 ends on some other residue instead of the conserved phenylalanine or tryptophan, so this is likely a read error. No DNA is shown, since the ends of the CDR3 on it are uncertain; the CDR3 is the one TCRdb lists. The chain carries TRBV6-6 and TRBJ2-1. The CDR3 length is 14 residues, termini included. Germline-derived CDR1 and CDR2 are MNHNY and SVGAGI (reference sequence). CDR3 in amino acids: CASTQEGYGYTFGS.

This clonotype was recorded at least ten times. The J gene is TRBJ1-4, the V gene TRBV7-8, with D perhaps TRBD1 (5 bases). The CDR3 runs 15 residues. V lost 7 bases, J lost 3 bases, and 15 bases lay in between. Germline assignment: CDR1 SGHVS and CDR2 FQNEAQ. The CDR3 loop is CASKLGVRSNEKLFF. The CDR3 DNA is TGTGCCAGCAAGCTGGGGGTCCGATCTAATGAAAAACTGTTTTTT.

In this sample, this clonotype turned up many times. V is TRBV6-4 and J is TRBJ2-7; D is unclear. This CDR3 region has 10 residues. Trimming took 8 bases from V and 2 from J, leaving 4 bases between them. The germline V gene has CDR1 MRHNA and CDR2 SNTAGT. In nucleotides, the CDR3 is TGTGCCAGCCCACCCTACGAGCAGTACTTC. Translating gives CASPPYEQYF.